The 5 T cell receptor beta chains in this list originate from one sample, sequenced in a study of early T cells in non-severe SARS-CoV-2 infection. TCRdb reanalysed the 5' RACE reads using MiXCR and keeps one entry per CDR3 protein. The data contain some 76,000 distinct CDR3 sequences, 15% to 17% of them singletons. Material: whole blood. Source of these receptors: an adult who was a healthcare worker with PCR-confirmed SARS-CoV-2 infection or an uninfected control (not recorded which).

This clonotype occurred a few times. The chain uses TRBV3-1 and TRBJ1-2; D might be TRBD1 (5 bases). Germline V gene lookup returns CDR1 LGHDT and CDR2 YNNKEL (reference sequence). This CDR3 is 15 amino acids long. V gave up 2 bases and J gave up 6 bases, with 16 bases separating them. In nucleotides, the CDR3 is TGTGCCAGCAGCCAATCCCCGCGGACAAGGGATGGCTACACCTTC. This gives the protein CASSQSPRTRDGYTF.

The table lists this clonotype with a few counts. The V and J genes are TRBV5-1 and TRBJ1-6; D possibly corresponds to TRBD1 (6 bases). From germline, CDR1 is SGHRS and CDR2 YFSETQ. CDR3 size: 15 residues. The V end was cut by 0 bases, the J end by 7 bases, with 11 bases between. The CDR3 coding sequence is TGCGCCAGCAGCTTGGCGGCAGGGGAAAATTCACCCCTCCACTTT. Translating gives CASSLAAGENSPLHF. The full variable domain, in which reference TRBV5-1 and TRBJ1-6 provide the parts outside the CDR3, is KAGVTQTPRYLIKTRGQQVTLSCSPISGHRSVSWYQQTPGQGLQFLFEYFSETQRNKGNFPGRFSGRQFSNSRSEMNVSTLELGDSALYLCASSLAAGENSPLHFGNGTRLTVT.

This clonotype was seen only a few times. This chain links TRBV7-8 with TRBJ2-1; D is unclear. Looked up from germline, CDR1 is SGHVS and CDR2 is FQNEAQ. Trimming cost V 1 base and J 7 bases, with 5 bases left between them. The CDR3 is 12 amino acids. CDR3 DNA sequence: TGTGCCAGCAGCTTAGAACTGAATGAGCAGTTCTTC. Translating gives CASSLELNEQFF.

The chain has TRBV10-3 and TRBJ2-7; tentatively, D is TRBD2 (6 bases). The ends were cut back, 6 bases at V and 1 base at J, with 7 bases in the middle. Per germline, CDR1 ENHRY and CDR2 SYGVKD. The CDR3 covers 12 residues. CDR3 bases: TGTGCCATCAGGGAGGGTTCCTACGAGCAGTACTTC. This codes for CAIREGSYEQYF.

This clonotype showed up just a few times. This chain links TRBV7-2 with TRBJ1-2, with 11 bases that match TRBD1. V lost 5 bases, J lost 2 bases, and 4 bases stayed unmatched. The CDR3 spans 15 residues. CDR1 is SGHTA, CDR2 FQGNSA, per germline. CDR3 loop: CASSQWTGGNYGYTF. The CDR3 DNA reads as TGTGCCAGCAGCCAGTGGACAGGGGGCAACTATGGCTACACCTTC.